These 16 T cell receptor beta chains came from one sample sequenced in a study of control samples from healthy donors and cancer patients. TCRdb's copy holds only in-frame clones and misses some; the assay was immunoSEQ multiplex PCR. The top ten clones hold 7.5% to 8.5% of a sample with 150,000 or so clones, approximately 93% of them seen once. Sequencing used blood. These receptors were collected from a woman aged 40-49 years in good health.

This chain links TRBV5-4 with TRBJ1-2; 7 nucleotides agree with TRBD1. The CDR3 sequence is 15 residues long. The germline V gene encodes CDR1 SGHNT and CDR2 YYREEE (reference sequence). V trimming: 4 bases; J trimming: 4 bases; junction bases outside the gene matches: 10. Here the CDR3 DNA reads TGTGCCAGCAGCATGGAGACAGGGCCTTCCTATGGCTACACCTTC. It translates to CASSMETGPSYGYTF.

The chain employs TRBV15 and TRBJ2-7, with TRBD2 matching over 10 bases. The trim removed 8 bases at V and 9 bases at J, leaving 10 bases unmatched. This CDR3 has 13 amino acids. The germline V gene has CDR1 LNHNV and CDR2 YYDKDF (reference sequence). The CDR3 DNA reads TGTGCCACCGGGGTAGCGGGGGGTGGTGTGCAGTACTTC. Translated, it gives CATGVAGGGVQYF.

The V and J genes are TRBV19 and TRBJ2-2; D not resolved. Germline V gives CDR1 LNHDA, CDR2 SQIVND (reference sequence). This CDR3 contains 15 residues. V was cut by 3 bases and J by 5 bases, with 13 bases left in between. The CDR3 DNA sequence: TGTGCCAGTAGTATGCGTAGTAGCTTAACCGGGGAGCTGTTTTTT. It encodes CASSMRSSLTGELFF.

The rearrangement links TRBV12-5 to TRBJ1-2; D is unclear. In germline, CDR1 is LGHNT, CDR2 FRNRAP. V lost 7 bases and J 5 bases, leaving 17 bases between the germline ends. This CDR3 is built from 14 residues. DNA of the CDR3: TGTGCTAGTGACCCACCGGAGGGAATTTATGGCTACACCTTC. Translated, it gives CASDPPEGIYGYTF.

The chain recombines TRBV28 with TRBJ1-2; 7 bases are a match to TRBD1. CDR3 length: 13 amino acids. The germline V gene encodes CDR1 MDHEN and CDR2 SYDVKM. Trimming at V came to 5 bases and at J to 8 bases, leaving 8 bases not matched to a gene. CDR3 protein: CASSTHRGRGYTF. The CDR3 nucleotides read TGTGCCAGCAGTACTCATAGGGGGCGGGGCTACACCTTC.

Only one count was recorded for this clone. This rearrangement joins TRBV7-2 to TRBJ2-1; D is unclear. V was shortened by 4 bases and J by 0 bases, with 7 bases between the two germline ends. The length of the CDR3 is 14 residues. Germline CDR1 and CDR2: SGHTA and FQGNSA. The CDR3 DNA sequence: TGTGCCAGCAGCTCGTCTAGCTCCTACAATGAGCAGTTCTTC. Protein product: CASSSSSSYNEQFF.

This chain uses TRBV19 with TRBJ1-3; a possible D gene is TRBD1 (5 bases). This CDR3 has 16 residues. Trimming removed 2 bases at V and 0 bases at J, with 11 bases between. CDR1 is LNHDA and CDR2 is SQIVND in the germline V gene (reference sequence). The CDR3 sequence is CASSILRGRSGNTIYF. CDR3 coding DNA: TGTGCCAGTAGTATACTGAGGGGCCGCTCTGGAAACACCATATATTTT.

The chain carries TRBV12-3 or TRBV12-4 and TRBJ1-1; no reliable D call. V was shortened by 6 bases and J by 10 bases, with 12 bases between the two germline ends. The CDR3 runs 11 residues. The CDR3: CASSSLKGAFF. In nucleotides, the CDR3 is TGTGCCAGCAGCTCGTTAAAGGGAGCTTTCTTT.

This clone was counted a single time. CDR3 sequence reads: CASSLRGLETGELFF. DNA of the CDR3: TGTGCCAGCAGCCTAAGGGGTTTGGAAACCGGGGAGCTGTTTTTT. The chain is built from TRBV11-3 and TRBJ2-2, with a weak D call TRBD1 (5 bases). The V gene's germline CDR1 is SGHNT and CDR2 YENEEA. The CDR3 totals 15 residues. The V and J ends lost 5 bases and 5 bases respectively, with 15 bases between them.

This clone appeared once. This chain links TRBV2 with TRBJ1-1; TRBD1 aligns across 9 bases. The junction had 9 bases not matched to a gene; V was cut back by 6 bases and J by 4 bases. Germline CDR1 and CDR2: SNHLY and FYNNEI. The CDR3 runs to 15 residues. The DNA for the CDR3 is TGTGCCAGCAGAAAAGACAGGGGGGTATTCACTGAAGCTTTCTTT. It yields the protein CASRKDRGVFTEAFF. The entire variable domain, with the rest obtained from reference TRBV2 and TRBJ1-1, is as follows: EPEVTQTPSHQVTQMGQEVILRCVPISNHLYFYWYRQILGQKVEFLVSFYNNEISEKSEIFDDQFSVERPDGSNFTLKIRSTKLEDSAMYFCASRKDRGVFTEAFFGQGTRLTVV.

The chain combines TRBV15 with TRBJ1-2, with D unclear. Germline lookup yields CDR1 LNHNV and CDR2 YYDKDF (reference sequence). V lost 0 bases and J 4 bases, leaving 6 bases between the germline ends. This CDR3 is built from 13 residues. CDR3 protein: CATSRDRSYGYTF. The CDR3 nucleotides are TGTGCCACCAGCAGAGATCGGTCCTATGGCTACACCTTC. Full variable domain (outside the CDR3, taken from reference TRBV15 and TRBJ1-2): DAMVIQNPRYQVTQFGKPVTLSCSQTLNHNVMYWYQQKSSQAPKLLFHYYDKDFNNEADTPDNFQSRRPNTSFCFLDIRSPGLGDTAMYLCATSRDRSYGYTFGSGTRLTVV.

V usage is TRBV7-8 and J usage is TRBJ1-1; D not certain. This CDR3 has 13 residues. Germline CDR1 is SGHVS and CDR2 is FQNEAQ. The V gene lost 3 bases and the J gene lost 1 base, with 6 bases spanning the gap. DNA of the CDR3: TGTGCCAGCAGCTTCTCCCAGAACACTGAAGCTTTCTTT. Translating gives CASSFSQNTEAFF.

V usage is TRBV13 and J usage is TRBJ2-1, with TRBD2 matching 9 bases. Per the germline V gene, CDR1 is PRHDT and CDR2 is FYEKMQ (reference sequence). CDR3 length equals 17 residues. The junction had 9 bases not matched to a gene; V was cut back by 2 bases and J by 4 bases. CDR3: CASSLRAGGTLYNEQFF. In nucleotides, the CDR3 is TGTGCCAGCAGCTTACGGGCGGGAGGGACTCTATACAATGAGCAGTTCTTC.

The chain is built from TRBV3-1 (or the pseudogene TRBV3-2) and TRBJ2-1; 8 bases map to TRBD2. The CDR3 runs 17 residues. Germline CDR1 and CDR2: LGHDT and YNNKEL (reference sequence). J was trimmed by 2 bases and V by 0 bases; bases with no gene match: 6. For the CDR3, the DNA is TGTGCCAGCAGCCAAGATCCGGGAGGGATCCCCTACAATGAGCAGTTCTTC. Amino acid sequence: CASSQDPGGIPYNEQFF.

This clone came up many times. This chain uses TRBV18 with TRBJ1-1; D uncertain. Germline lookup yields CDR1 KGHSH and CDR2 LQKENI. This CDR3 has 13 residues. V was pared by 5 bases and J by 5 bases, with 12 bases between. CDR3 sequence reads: CASSETGYTEAFF. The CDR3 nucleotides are TGTGCCAGCTCAGAGACTGGCTATACTGAAGCTTTCTTT.

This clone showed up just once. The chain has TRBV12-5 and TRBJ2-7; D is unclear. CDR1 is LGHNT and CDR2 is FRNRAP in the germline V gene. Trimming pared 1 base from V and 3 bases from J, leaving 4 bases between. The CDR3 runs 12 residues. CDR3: CASGLGLYEQYF. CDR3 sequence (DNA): TGTGCTAGTGGTTTGGGACTCTACGAGCAGTACTTC.